The 31 T cell receptor beta chains given below trace back to one sample, sequenced in a study of T cell responses to AZD1222 COVID-19 vaccine. Here immunoSEQ multiplex PCR was the method, and the copy in TCRdb shows in-frame clones only, minus some. This table has about 130,000 clones, around nine tenths appearing once. The source material was peripheral blood, sampled on day 0 of AZD1222 vaccination. The receptors shown here come from an adult in good health.

This chain links TRBV20-1 with TRBJ1-6, with TRBD1 as a possible D gene (5 bases). The CDR3 loop spans 13 amino acids. Germline V gene data show CDR1 as DFQATT and CDR2 as SNEGSKA (reference sequence). V was cut by 3 bases and J by 9 bases, with 12 bases left in between. CDR3 in amino acids: CSASRQGTSPLHF. The CDR3 nucleotides read TGCAGTGCTAGTCGGCAGGGTACTTCACCCCTCCACTTT.

The gene calls are TRBV7-9 and TRBJ1-2; D call uncertain. The CDR3 has 14 residues. Germline V gene sequence: CDR1 SEHNR, CDR2 FQNEAQ (reference sequence). V lost 1 base, J lost 7 bases, and 13 bases lay in between. CDR3 residues: CASSLGPQAGGYTF. Written as DNA, the CDR3 is TGTGCCAGCAGCTTAGGTCCCCAGGCTGGTGGCTACACCTTC.

This chain links TRBV6-5 with TRBJ1-5; D is possibly TRBD1 (5 bases). Trimming left V 8 bases short and J 6 bases short, with 20 bases between. Germline CDR1 and CDR2: MNHEY and SVGAGI. The CDR3 extends over 15 amino acids. CDR3 coding DNA: TGTGCCAGCCAAGTGGTCTCGGGACCCCGTCAGCCCCAGCATTTT. This codes for CASQVVSGPRQPQHF.

The chain recombines TRBV3-1 (or the pseudogene TRBV3-2) with TRBJ1-2; 9 bases are shared with TRBD1. Trimming at V came to 0 bases and at J to 2 bases, leaving 4 bases not matched to a gene. Per germline, CDR1 LGHDT and CDR2 YNNKEL (reference sequence). The CDR3 has 16 residues. CDR3: CASSQEGTGSNYGYTF. CDR3 DNA sequence: TGTGCCAGCAGCCAAGAAGGGACAGGGTCCAACTATGGCTACACCTTC.

This clone was detected only once. The V and J genes are TRBV29-1 and TRBJ1-1; D is undetermined. The ends were cut back, 6 bases at V and 4 bases at J, with 21 bases in the middle. This CDR3 contains 15 residues. Germline CDR1 is SQVTM and CDR2 is ANQGSEA. The CDR3 DNA sequence: TGCAGCGTGGCCTATGTGCAGGCGGAGGGCACTGAAGCTTTCTTT. This codes for CSVAYVQAEGTEAFF. The entire variable domain, with the rest obtained from reference TRBV29-1 and TRBJ1-1, is as follows: SAVISQKPSRDICQRGTSLTIQCQVDSQVTMMFWYRQQPGQSLTLIATANQGSEATYESGFVIDKFPISRPNLTFSTLTVSNMSPEDSSIYLCSVAYVQAEGTEAFFGQGTRLTVV.

The rearrangement uses TRBV6-5 and TRBJ2-1; D is unresolved. CDR1 and CDR2 (germline): MNHEY, SVGAGI. CDR3 length: 12 amino acids. V was cut by 5 bases and J by 7 bases, with 9 bases left in between. The CDR3 reads CASSPKANEQFF. In DNA, the CDR3 is TGTGCCAGCAGTCCTAAAGCAAATGAGCAGTTCTTC.

This clone appeared once. The chain is built from TRBV19 and TRBJ1-1; TRBD1 is a possible D gene (6 bases). The CDR3 loop spans 12 amino acids. Trimming pared 4 bases from V and 8 bases from J, leaving 11 bases between. Germline CDR1 and CDR2: LNHDA and SQIVND (reference sequence). The CDR3 here is CASSTWTEEAFF. The CDR3 bases are TGTGCCAGTAGTACCTGGACAGAAGAAGCTTTCTTT.

This clone was recorded once. This chain connects TRBV29-1 to TRBJ1-4; 9 bases line up with TRBD1. The CDR3 contains 12 residues. J gave up 5 bases and V 6 bases, and 1 base lay outside the gene matches. Germline CDR1 is SQVTM and CDR2 is ANQGSEA. The CDR3 is CSVTGGNEKLFF. CDR3 bases: TGCAGCGTAACAGGGGGCAATGAAAAACTGTTTTTT.

J is TRBJ2-1 and V is TRBV27, with 9 bases fitting TRBD2. CDR3 length: 15 residues. Germline V gives CDR1 MNHEY, CDR2 SMNVEV (reference sequence). Losses at the gene ends were 2 bases for V and 8 bases for J; bases not matched to a gene: 7. The CDR3 is CASSLRLAGIYEQFF. CDR3 nucleotides: TGTGCCAGCAGTTTAAGGCTAGCGGGGATCTATGAGCAGTTCTTC.

The rearrangement links TRBV6-5 to TRBJ1-2; D may be TRBD1 (5 bases). Germline V gene sequence: CDR1 MNHEY, CDR2 SVGAGI. There are 14 residues in the CDR3. The ends were cut back, 6 bases at V and 8 bases at J, with 19 bases in the middle. The CDR3 coding sequence is TGTGCCAGCAGCCCAGGGAGCTTTTCGAAAGGCTACACCTTC. Its protein product is CASSPGSFSKGYTF.

This clone was detected only a few times. The chain couples TRBV30 to TRBJ1-6; D gene ambiguous. Germline assignment: CDR1 GTSNPN and CDR2 SVGIG (reference sequence). V lost 4 bases to trimming and J lost 8 bases, with 12 bases between them. The CDR3 runs to 13 residues. The CDR3 region is CAWNRRVYSPLHF. DNA for the CDR3: TGTGCCTGGAATAGGAGGGTTTATTCACCCCTCCACTTT. Full variable domain (remainder filled in from reference TRBV30 and TRBJ1-6): SQTIHQWPATLVQPVGSPLSLECTVEGTSNPNLYWYRQAAGRGLQLLFYSVGIGQISSEVPQNLSASRPQDRQFILSSKKLLLSDSGFYLCAWNRRVYSPLHFGNGTRLTVT.

This chain uses TRBV9 with TRBJ2-7, with D possibly TRBD2 on 6 matching bases. This CDR3 spans 15 amino acids. Per the germline V gene, CDR1 is SGDLS and CDR2 is YYNGEE. Deletions cut 0 bases from V and 9 bases from J, with 19 bases between. CDR3 coding DNA: TGTGCCAGCAGCGTAGGGGTTGGGGGGTCCGGTGTGCAGTACTTC. Translation gives CASSVGVGGSGVQYF.

The gene calls are TRBV5-1 and TRBJ1-1, with D hard to call. Germline V lookup: CDR1 SGHRS, CDR2 YFSETQ. This CDR3 region has 14 residues. V was trimmed by 0 bases and J by 1 base, leaving 7 bases between them. The chain's CDR3 is CASSLDRGNTEAFF. Written as DNA, the CDR3 is TGCGCCAGCAGCTTGGATCGGGGGAACACTGAAGCTTTCTTT.

The chain carries TRBV4-3 and TRBJ2-1; weak D call: TRBD2 (6 bases). CDR3 length: 16 amino acids. CDR1 LGHNA and CDR2 YSLEER come from the germline V gene. V shed 0 bases and J shed 9 bases, with 18 bases lying between them. As DNA, the CDR3 is TGCGCCAGCAGCCAAGAGGGTGGCGGGGTGGGCGGTGAGCAGTTCTTC. Translation gives CASSQEGGGVGGEQFF.

The chain has TRBV4-2 and TRBJ2-7, with 7 bases aligning to TRBD1. The CDR3 is made up of 14 amino acids. Germline assignment: CDR1 LGHNA and CDR2 YNFKEQ. The junction had 7 bases not matched to a gene; V was cut back by 4 bases and J by 4 bases. The CDR3 sequence: CASSPLGQTYEQYF. CDR3 DNA sequence: TGTGCCAGCAGCCCGCTGGGACAGACATACGAGCAGTACTTC.

The chain recombines TRBV19 with TRBJ1-3; D remains ambiguous. Between the trimmed V and J ends, which lost 5 bases and 0 bases, there was a span of 14 bases. This CDR3 has 16 amino acids. Germline V gene data show CDR1 as LNHDA and CDR2 as SQIVND (reference sequence). The DNA for the CDR3 is TGTGCCAGTAGTTCCAACCCCACGGTCTCTGGAAACACCATATATTTT. This translates into CASSSNPTVSGNTIYF.

The gene calls are TRBV9 and TRBJ1-4; D perhaps matches TRBD1 (6 bases). V was pared by 4 bases and J by 3 bases, with 13 bases between. Germline V gives CDR1 SGDLS, CDR2 YYNGEE. The CDR3 consists of 15 residues. The CDR3 reads CASSTAGAANEKLFF. The DNA for the CDR3 is TGTGCCAGCAGCACCGCGGGGGCGGCTAATGAAAAACTGTTTTTT.

J is TRBJ1-4 and V is TRBV4-2, with 7 bases aligning to TRBD1. The junction had 6 bases not matched to a gene; V was cut back by 4 bases and J by 4 bases. The CDR3 contains 15 residues. Germline CDR1 LGHNA, CDR2 YNFKEQ. The CDR3 bases are TGTGCCAGCAGCCGAGAACAGGGGAATAATGAAAAACTGTTTTTT. This sequence encodes CASSREQGNNEKLFF.

The V call is TRBV24-1, the J call TRBJ2-5, with 7 bases lining up with TRBD2. The CDR3 is 12 amino acids. Germline CDR1 and CDR2: KGHDR and SFDVKD. V trimming: 4 bases; J trimming: 5 bases; junction bases outside the gene matches: 0. In DNA form, the CDR3 reads TGTGCCACCAGTGAGGGGGGGGAGACCCAGTACTTC. Translated, it gives CATSEGGETQYF.

V is TRBV6-5 and J is TRBJ1-3; no clear D. Trimming cost V 7 bases and J 0 bases, with 10 bases left between them. Germline V gene lookup returns CDR1 MNHEY and CDR2 SVGAGI. The CDR3 spans 14 residues. This CDR3 reads CASKESDSGNTIYF. The CDR3 coding sequence is TGTGCCAGCAAGGAGTCCGACTCTGGAAACACCATATATTTT.

This clone has a single count. V is TRBV6-5 and J is TRBJ1-6; D not certain. This CDR3 has 13 residues. Germline V lookup: CDR1 MNHEY, CDR2 SVGAGI. Trimming removed 6 bases from V and 7 bases from J, with 10 bases in between. CDR3 coding DNA: TGTGCCAGCAGCGGGGAATTCAATTCACCCCTCCACTTT. Its protein product is CASSGEFNSPLHF.

This sequence joins TRBV20-1 and TRBJ1-4; perhaps TRBD1 as D (6 bases). Trimming stripped 3 bases from V and 8 bases from J, with 16 bases between. The CDR3 has 14 residues. Germline lookup yields CDR1 DFQATT and CDR2 SNEGSKA (reference sequence). The CDR3 protein is CSASNGGPIEKLFF. The CDR3 DNA is TGCAGTGCTAGTAACGGGGGGCCAATAGAAAAACTGTTTTTT.

V and J are TRBV5-1 and TRBJ1-6; D not resolved. Trimming stripped 0 bases from V and 0 bases from J, with 4 bases between. Germline V gene data show CDR1 as SGHRS and CDR2 as YFSETQ. The CDR3 is made up of 15 amino acids. CDR3 amino acids: CASSLGNSYNSPLHF. In DNA, the CDR3 is TGCGCCAGCAGCTTGGGGAACTCCTATAATTCACCCCTCCACTTT.

The gene calls are TRBV29-1 and TRBJ1-1; TRBD1 might be the D (6 bases). Germline V CDR1 and CDR2: SQVTM, ANQGSEA. This CDR3 has 12 residues. The CDR3, as DNA: TGCGTTACGATGGGGGGGCTGACTGAAGCTTTCTTT. Protein product: CVTMGGLTEAFF.

The gene calls are TRBV5-6 and TRBJ1-2; 7 positions match TRBD1. Germline CDR1 is SGHDT and CDR2 is YYEEEE. The CDR3 runs to 14 residues. The ends lost 3 bases at V and 9 bases at J; junction bases unmatched: 11. In DNA form, the CDR3 reads TGTGCCAGCAGCTCCGAAGGGGGCTCTTATAGCTACACCTTC. Translated: CASSSEGGSYSYTF.

This clone was seen a single time. The V and J genes are TRBV5-5 and TRBJ2-3; D gene uncertain. Germline V gene lookup returns CDR1 SGHKS and CDR2 YYEKEE (reference sequence). The V end was cut by 7 bases, the J end by 0 bases, with 9 bases between. This CDR3 has 13 residues. CDR3 region: CASATPSTDTQYF. Here the CDR3 DNA reads TGTGCCAGCGCTACCCCTAGCACAGATACGCAGTATTTT.

This clone has a single count. The V and J genes are TRBV5-1 and TRBJ2-3; 7 bases are shared with TRBD2. Germline V gene lookup returns CDR1 SGHRS and CDR2 YFSETQ. The CDR3 has 15 residues. The junction had 3 bases not matched to a gene; V was cut back by 0 bases and J by 2 bases. Here the CDR3 reads CASSLGAGDTDTQYF. The CDR3 nucleotides are TGCGCCAGCAGCTTGGGTGCGGGGGACACAGATACGCAGTATTTT.

V usage is TRBV20-1 and J usage is TRBJ1-1; D uncertain. The germline gives CDR1 DFQATT, CDR2 SNEGSKA (reference sequence). Trimming stripped 5 bases from V and 9 bases from J, with 13 bases between. The CDR3 contains 11 residues. As DNA, the CDR3 is TGCAGTGCTCGAAATCGAGGAAAAGCTTTCTTT. Translation: CSARNRGKAFF.

The V and J genes are TRBV3-1 (or the pseudogene TRBV3-2) and TRBJ2-5, with D possibly TRBD2 on 6 matching bases. V shed 4 bases and J shed 6 bases, with 21 bases lying between them. The CDR3 is 16 residues long. Per the germline V gene, CDR1 is LGHDT and CDR2 is YNNKEL (reference sequence). The CDR3 bases are TGTGCCAGCAGCCCTGTAGCGGCCGGGGCTGGTAAGACCCAGTACTTC. Translation: CASSPVAAGAGKTQYF.

The chain combines TRBV18 with TRBJ1-1; the D is unclear. The germline CDR1 and CDR2 sequences are KGHSH and LQKENI. The CDR3 is 13 amino acids. Trimming stripped 2 bases from V and 0 bases from J, with 4 bases between. The CDR3 DNA follows: TGTGCCAGCTCACCAATGGTGAACACTGAAGCTTTCTTT. Translating it yields CASSPMVNTEAFF.

The chain recombines TRBV7-2 with TRBJ2-5; TRBD2 aligns across 12 bases. From germline, CDR1 is SGHTA and CDR2 FQGNSA. This CDR3 comprises 15 residues. Unmatched junction bases numbered 7, after V lost 6 bases and J lost 5 bases. The CDR3 nucleotides read TGTGCCAGCAGACCAACACTAGCGGGGGGTGAGACCCAGTACTTC. The encoded protein is CASRPTLAGGETQYF.